The next 3 T cell receptor beta chains were all read from a single sample in a study of regulatory T cells in long-lasting Graves disease. Documented time point: persistent/refractory GD, antithyroid drugs over 5 years with positive TRAb. RNA extracted from PBMCs served as the sequencing template. Arm-PCR of CDR3 regions and iRepertoire HTBI primers were used to build TCR beta libraries. In TCRdb, the multiplex PCR reads were re-called with MiXCR into one record per CDR3 protein. The repertoire consists of 390,000 or so distinct CDR3 sequences, with approximately 25% occurring once and the leading ten covering approximately 30%. This material consisted of peripheral blood mononuclear cells (PBMCs), taken when the disease was refractory, from a patient treated with antithyroid drugs. The receptors were gathered from a woman aged 40 to 55 with Graves disease.

This clonotype came up many times. V is TRBV6-2 or TRBV6-3 and J is TRBJ1-1, with D perhaps TRBD1 (5 bases). The CDR3 loop spans 13 amino acids. Per the germline V gene, CDR1 is MNHEY and CDR2 is SVGEGT. Trimming left V 5 bases short and J 8 bases short, with 15 bases between. The CDR3 is CASSESGTGEAFF. DNA of the CDR3: TGTGCCAGCAGTGAATCTGGGACGGGCGAAGCTTTCTTT.

This clonotype came up many times. This chain links TRBV3-1 with TRBJ2-7, with 11 nucleotides matching TRBD2. Per the germline V gene, CDR1 is LGHDT and CDR2 is YNNKEL (reference sequence). V shed 4 bases and J 4 bases; nucleotides not matched to a gene: 3. This CDR3 has 14 residues. CDR3 amino acids: CASSRLAGLYEQYF. The CDR3 coding sequence is TGTGCCAGCAGCCGACTAGCGGGACTTTACGAGCAGTACTTC.

Many counts were recorded for this clonotype. The V call is TRBV2, the J call TRBJ2-5, with TRBD2 matching 15 bases. The V segment lost 6 bases and the J segment 7 bases; nucleotides outside the gene matches: 3. Per germline, CDR1 SNHLY and CDR2 FYNNEI. The length of the CDR3 is 14 residues. CDR3 loop: CASSGLAGGGTQYF. CDR3 nucleotides: TGTGCCAGCAGCGGACTAGCGGGAGGGGGGACCCAGTACTTC.